The 18 T cell receptor beta chains in this list originate from one sample, sequenced in a study of breast tumors, draining lymph nodes, adjacent tissues. TCRdb reprocessed the multiplex PCR reads with MiXCR, giving one entry per CDR3 protein. The sample includes about 11,000 distinct CDR3 sequences, 35% to 40% of them seen just once. Source material: breast tumor tissue. These receptors all come from a female donor with breast cancer. Some clones in this sample may be carry-over from other donors' samples.

This chain joins TRBV2 and TRBJ2-7, with 9 bases lining up with TRBD2. Germline CDR1 SNHLY, CDR2 FYNNEI. V shed 4 bases, J shed 2 bases, and the junction held 9 bases outside the gene matches. The CDR3 runs to 16 residues. In DNA, the CDR3 is TGTGCCAGCAGTGTACCAGCGGGAGGCCAAACCTACGAGCAGTACTTC. Translated, it gives CASSVPAGGQTYEQYF.

A note on this clonotype: The junction departs from germline at one end; a sequencing error may be responsible. The chain links TRBV4-1 to TRBJ2-2, with TRBD2 matching over 13 bases. The CDR3 totals 17 residues. Germline V gene sequence: CDR1 MGHRA, CDR2 YSYEKL. Here the CDR3 reads CASSQAGTSGTAGELFF. CDR3 coding DNA: TGTGCCAGCAGCCAAGCTGGGACTAGCGGGACTGCCGGGGAGCTGTTTTTT.

This clonotype was counted at least ten times. The chain carries TRBV29-1 and TRBJ1-2, with D unresolved. The CDR3 totals 12 residues. Germline values: CDR1 SQVTM, CDR2 ANQGSEA. Trimming took off 7 bases at V and 5 bases at J, with 14 bases between the two ends. The CDR3 DNA is TGCAGCGCCGTGGTGGTTCCTTATGGCTACACCTTC. As protein: CSAVVVPYGYTF.

CDR3 DNA sequence: TGTGCCAGCAGTTACTCGTCGGAGGGACAGAGTACCTTTGAGCAGTACTTC. Its protein product is CASSYSSEGQSTFEQYF. V is TRBV6-5 and J is TRBJ2-7; TRBD1 might be the D (7 bases). This CDR3 is 17 amino acids long. V shed 0 bases and J shed 7 bases, with 22 bases lying between them. The germline gives CDR1 MNHEY, CDR2 SVGAGI.

This clonotype was picked up many times. The chain has TRBV4-1 and TRBJ2-7; D uncertain. Germline values: CDR1 MGHRA, CDR2 YSYEKL. This CDR3 contains 18 residues. The ends were cut back, 0 bases at V and 3 bases at J, with 21 bases in the middle. As DNA, the CDR3 is TGCGCCAGCAGCCAAGATATAGTACTTTCTCTGGCAGGCTACGAGCAGTACTTC. Amino acids: CASSQDIVLSLAGYEQYF.

This clonotype was seen once. The rearrangement joins TRBV6-6 to TRBJ1-4; D is uncertain. V was clipped by 6 bases and J by 5 bases, with 10 bases between them. From germline, CDR1 is MNHNY and CDR2 SVGAGI (reference sequence). This CDR3 is built from 13 residues. The CDR3 protein is CASSVRGNEKLFF. The CDR3 DNA sequence: TGTGCCAGCAGCGTTCGGGGAAATGAAAAACTGTTTTTT.

This clonotype was seen repeatedly, ten times or more. The gene calls are TRBV27 and TRBJ2-1, with 10 bases lining up with TRBD2. Germline loops: CDR1 MNHEY, CDR2 SMNVEV (reference sequence). The ends lost 4 bases at V and 4 bases at J; junction bases unmatched: 4. The length of the CDR3 is 15 residues. The CDR3 DNA reads TGTGCCAGCAGTTCACTGACTAGCGGGTACAATGAGCAGTTCTTC. Its translation: CASSSLTSGYNEQFF.

This clonotype was counted ten times or more. V usage is TRBV6-4 and J usage is TRBJ2-7; 9 nucleotides agree with TRBD1. The germline V gene encodes CDR1 MRHNA and CDR2 SNTAGT. V dropped 0 bases and J dropped 6; count of bases not matched to a gene: 0. The CDR3 is 13 amino acids. CDR3 amino acids: CASSDSDRGEQYF. The CDR3, as DNA: TGTGCCAGCAGTGACTCGGACAGGGGCGAGCAGTACTTC.

V is TRBV24-1 and J is TRBJ2-5; 12 bases map to TRBD2. Germline loops: CDR1 KGHDR, CDR2 SFDVKD. The CDR3 consists of 16 residues. J was trimmed by 4 bases and V by 5 bases; bases with no gene match: 7. CDR3: CATSAPLAGGGETQYF. In nucleotides, the CDR3 is TGTGCCACCAGTGCCCCACTAGCGGGGGGTGGAGAGACCCAGTACTTC.

This clonotype has at least ten counts. This sequence joins TRBV2 and TRBJ2-5; D is ambiguous. Germline CDR1 SNHLY, CDR2 FYNNEI. Deletions cut 3 bases from V and 3 bases from J, with 8 bases between. This CDR3 is built from 13 residues. CDR3 residues: CASSEYGKETQYF. The CDR3 DNA is TGTGCCAGCAGTGAGTACGGTAAAGAGACCCAGTACTTC.

This clonotype was recorded at least ten times. The chain is built from TRBV19 and TRBJ2-1; D is perhaps TRBD1 or TRBD2 (5 bases each). Per the germline V gene, CDR1 is LNHDA and CDR2 is SQIVND (reference sequence). V gave up 6 bases and J gave up 8 bases, with 14 bases separating them. There are 13 residues in the CDR3. The CDR3 DNA reads TGTGCCAGTAGAACCGAGGGGTTTGATGAGCAGTTCTTC. Protein sequence: CASRTEGFDEQFF.

Note on this clonotype: At one end, the junction sequence differs from germline, possibly due to a read error. This chain joins TRBV20-1 and TRBJ2-5; tentatively, D is TRBD2 (5 bases). The CDR3 runs to 13 residues. Germline CDR1 and CDR2: DFQATT and SNEGSKA (reference sequence). DNA for the CDR3: TGCAGTGCCAGAGCTTCGGGAAGGGAGACCCAGTACTTC. Its translation is CSARASGRETQYF.

Judged by abundance, this clonotype is medium-sized (0.01 to 0.1%). V is TRBV2 and J is TRBJ2-3; D ambiguous. Germline-derived CDR1 and CDR2 are SNHLY and FYNNEI. With 7 bases removed from V and 3 bases from J, the gap between germline ends came to 17 bases. The CDR3 is 15 amino acids. For the CDR3, the DNA is TGTGCCAGCACGTATCGAGCTAAACAGACAGATACGCAGTATTTT. Amino acids: CASTYRAKQTDTQYF.

This clonotype was seen ten or more times. J is TRBJ2-2 and V is TRBV9; D gene unclear. CDR1 is SGDLS, CDR2 YYNGEE, per germline. The CDR3 loop spans 14 amino acids. V was trimmed by 0 bases and J by 6 bases, leaving 9 bases between them. The CDR3 sequence is CASSVVSAAGELFF. DNA for the CDR3: TGTGCCAGCAGCGTAGTCTCTGCGGCCGGGGAGCTGTTTTTT.

V and J are TRBV6-1 and TRBJ1-1; the D gene is possibly TRBD1 (5 bases). Deletions cut 3 bases from V and 2 bases from J, with 10 bases between. CDR3 length: 14 residues. Germline V gene lookup returns CDR1 MNHNS and CDR2 SASEGT. The CDR3 DNA is TGTGCCAGCAGTGAGCTTTGGGACAACACTGAAGCTTTCTTT. Its protein is CASSELWDNTEAFF.

This clonotype has only one observation. The chain joins TRBV2 to TRBJ1-5, with D possibly TRBD1 on 5 matching bases. Germline loops: CDR1 SNHLY, CDR2 FYNNEI. V shed 4 bases and J shed 3 bases, with 10 bases lying between them. CDR3 length: 14 amino acids. For the CDR3, the DNA is TGTGCCAGCAGTGGGGGGGGGGTCAATCAGCCCCAGCATTTT. This codes for CASSGGGVNQPQHF.

This clonotype ranks as medium-sized. This sequence joins TRBV20-1 and TRBJ2-1; unclear D gene. The germline CDR1 and CDR2 sequences are DFQATT and SNEGSKA (reference sequence). Trimming took 7 bases from V and 6 from J, leaving 10 bases between them. This CDR3 is built from 11 residues. The CDR3 DNA sequence: TGCAGTGGGCGTCCCCGCAATGAGCAGTTCTTC. Encoded protein: CSGRPRNEQFF.

This clonotype is categorized as medium-sized (0.01 to 0.1%). The chain combines TRBV7-9 with TRBJ2-5; TRBD1 might be the D (6 bases). The ends were cut back, 4 bases at V and 2 bases at J, with 17 bases in the middle. The CDR3 length is 16 residues. Germline CDR1 SEHNR, CDR2 FQNEAQ (reference sequence). The CDR3: CASSSPPGRGQETQYF. The CDR3 DNA reads as TGTGCCAGCAGCTCCCCCCCGGGTAGGGGGCAAGAGACCCAGTACTTC.